A selection of T cell receptor beta chains follows, all from one sample in a study of technical replicates of blood from several donors. TCRdb's copy holds only in-frame clones and misses some; the assay was immunoSEQ multiplex PCR. The profile shows nearly 95,000 clones, 95% to 97% of them singletons. The sample was T cells isolated from PBMCs. These receptors were obtained from a human donor in good health. Each CDR3 is given with its conserved first and last residue. A D gene is named only where the DNA matches it firmly. Not all rows give a size; the values are once, few, many and, for expanded clones, a class.

j_call	d_call	clone_size	v_call	cdr3_nt	cdr3_aa
TRBJ2-4	-	-	TRBV6-1	TGTGCCAGCAGTATCACAGGGCTGGACATTCAGTACTTC	CASSITGLDIQYF
TRBJ2-3	-	-	TRBV5-1	TGCGCCAGCAGCTTGGCTAGTAGGCGTACAGATACGCAGTATTTT	CASSLASRRTDTQYF
TRBJ2-2	TRBD1	few	TRBV27	TGTGCCAGCAGTTTAGGGCAGGGGGCAACCGGGGAGCTGTTTTTT	CASSLGQGATGELFF
TRBJ2-7	-	once	TRBV7-2	TGTGCCAGCAGCCCTTCCTACGAGCAGTACTTC	CASSPSYEQYF
TRBJ2-1	-	-	TRBV28	TGTGCCAGCAGCACAGGCGATACCTACAATGAGCAGTTCTTC	CASSTGDTYNEQFF
TRBJ2-7	TRBD1	-	TRBV28	TGTGCCAGCAGTTTAGTTGGACAGGGCCGATACGAGCAGTACTTC	CASSLVGQGRYEQYF
TRBJ2-7	-	-	TRBV30	TGTGCCTGGACCGGGACCTACGAGCAGTACTTC	CAWTGTYEQYF
TRBJ1-5	TRBD1	-	TRBV28	TGTGCCAGCAGTTCACCGGGACAGGGCCCCCTTTCTATTTATAGCAATCAGCCCCAGCATTTT	CASSSPGQGPLSIYSNQPQHF
TRBJ1-4	-	-	TRBV25-1	TGTGCCAGCAGTGAATATAAAGGACAGTGGAATGAAAAACTGTTTTTT	CASSEYKGQWNEKLFF
TRBJ2-7	TRBD1	-	TRBV27	TGTGCCAGCAGTTTCGGGACAGGGTCCTACGAGCAGTACTTC	CASSFGTGSYEQYF
TRBJ1-2	-	-	TRBV18	TGTGCCAGCTCCCTTGGGACTGTAGTCGAGAGCTATGGCTACACCTTC	CASSLGTVVESYGYTF
TRBJ2-7	TRBD2	-	TRBV28	TGTGCCAGCAGTCAACCGGGACTAGTCTCCTACGAGCAGTACTTC	CASSQPGLVSYEQYF
TRBJ1-2	-	once	TRBV2	TGTGCCAGCTTGTCTCGGGACTTGCATGGCTACACCTTC	CASLSRDLHGYTF
TRBJ2-5	-	-	TRBV27	TGTGCCAGCAGTTTAGGCAGAGGAGAGACCCAGTACTTC	CASSLGRGETQYF
TRBJ2-3	-	-	TRBV6-5	TGTGCCATCGGTGATACGCAGTATTTT	CAIGDTQYF
TRBJ1-2	-	-	TRBV2	TGTGCCAGCGCCGGGGAAAGTCATGGCTACACCTTC	CASAGESHGYTF
TRBJ1-2	TRBD1	-	TRBV13	TGTGCCAGCAGCTTAGAGGCAGGGGGAATCTATGGCTACACCTTC	CASSLEAGGIYGYTF
TRBJ2-2	-	-	TRBV10-1	TGCGCCAGCAGTGATCCTCCGGGAGAGGAGACCGGGGAGCTGTTTTTT	CASSDPPGEETGELFF
TRBJ2-1	-	-	TRBV9	TGTGCCAGCAGCGTAGCAGCGGCCCACTACAATGAGCAGTTCTTC	CASSVAAAHYNEQFF
TRBJ1-1	-	-	TRBV18	TGTGCCAGCTCACCTGCCGGACAGAAGGGGAACACTGAAGCTTTCTTT	CASSPAGQKGNTEAFF
TRBJ2-7	-	-	TRBV19	TGTGCCAGTAGTGAACGTACTAGCAGGGCCGAGCAGTACTTC	CASSERTSRAEQYF
TRBJ2-1	-	-	TRBV6-1	TGTGCCAGCAGACAGGAGTTTAGCAATGAGCAGTTCTTC	CASRQEFSNEQFF
TRBJ2-1	TRBD2	once	TRBV9	TGTGCCAGCAGCGTATCCTCCGGGACTAGCTCCTTCAATGAGCAGTTCTTC	CASSVSSGTSSFNEQFF
TRBJ2-5	TRBD2	-	TRBV11-3	TGTGCCAGCAGCTTAGGCTTCGGAGCGGGAGGACAAGAGACCCAGTACTTC	CASSLGFGAGGQETQYF
TRBJ2-7	-	-	TRBV27	TGTGCCAGCAGACAGGGGGGGTCCCACGAGCAGTACTTC	CASRQGGSHEQYF
TRBJ2-1	TRBD2	-	TRBV10-3	TGTGCCATCAGTGAGCCCCCAGCGGGAGAGGTTAAGAAGACCTACAATGAGCAGTTCTTC	CAISEPPAGEVKKTYNEQFF
TRBJ2-7	-	-	TRBV28	TGTGCCAGCAGTTTATCCACCTCCAGGGCTCGGGAGCAGTACTTC	CASSLSTSRAREQYF
TRBJ2-7	TRBD2	-	TRBV11-2	TGTGCCAGCAGCTTAGTTGCGGGAGCCCAGTACGAGCAGTACTTC	CASSLVAGAQYEQYF
TRBJ1-1	-	few	TRBV4-1	TGCGCCAGCAGCCAAGATCTTCCCAGGGCCGGATACGAAGCTTTCTTT	CASSQDLPRAGYEAFF
TRBJ2-7	TRBD1	-	TRBV7-8	TGTGCCAGCAGCTCCCGGGACAGAGCCTACGAGCAGTACTTC	CASSSRDRAYEQYF
TRBJ2-7	-	-	TRBV4-3	TGCGCCAGCAGCCGAAGTGTTACTTCCTACGAGCAGTACTTC	CASSRSVTSYEQYF
TRBJ2-3	-	-	TRBV7-6	TGTGCCAGCAGCTCCTTGACTAGTACAGATACGCAGTATTTT	CASSSLTSTDTQYF
TRBJ1-5	-	-	TRBV28	TGTGCCAGCAGGACCAGGGATCATCAGCCCCAGCATTTT	CASRTRDHQPQHF
TRBJ2-5	TRBD1	once	TRBV4-1	TGCGCCAGCAGCCAAGGGGACAGGGGAATCCAAGAGACCCAGTACTTC	CASSQGDRGIQETQYF
TRBJ1-5	TRBD1	-	TRBV9	TGTGCCAGCAGCGTAGATGGCAGGGGGCCACAGCCCCAGCATTTT	CASSVDGRGPQPQHF
TRBJ1-5	-	-	TRBV30	TGTGCCTGGAGTGGGAGGGCCGGAGGAGGGCAGCCCCAGCATTTT	CAWSGRAGGGQPQHF
TRBJ2-2	TRBD2	once	TRBV9	TGTGCCAGCAGCGTATTTCTAGCGGGCGGCACCGGGGAGCTGTTTTTT	CASSVFLAGGTGELFF
TRBJ1-2	TRBD1	-	TRBV13	TGTGCCAGCAGCTTAGCAGGGGGTGGCTACACCTTC	CASSLAGGGYTF
TRBJ2-7	TRBD2	-	TRBV4-3	TGCGCCAGCAGACTCATATCCTCCTTAGCGGGAGAATACGAGCAGTACTTC	CASRLISSLAGEYEQYF